The clone carrying this T cell receptor (beta chain) was observed many times. The data belong to a study of low-dose radiotherapy and immunotherapy resistance in tumors. Study information: On cycle 1 day 1, patients started four cycles of oral aspirin 300 mg daily.

Alpha and beta chains were covered, as first-strand cDNA relied on TRAV- and TRBV-specific primers. TCRs were put through 15 to 25 PCR cycles of amplification with Phusion. A constant-region primer and the V-primer adapter served as the primer pair. Following isolation, mRNA was amplified via in vitro transcription. One entry per CDR3 protein, called by TCRdb with MiXCR from the reads. The sample contains under 90,000 distinct CDR3 sequences, roughly 17% of which appear only once. The time point denotes: after trial treatment. Noted treatment: LDRT plus nivolumab, ipilimumab, low-dose cyclophosphamide and aspirin (RACIN trial). The donors' regimen was nivolumab, ipilimumab, aspirin, low-dose cyclophosphamide and low-dose radiotherapy. The sequence came from a male donor with prostate cancer. The sample consisted of PBMCs, taken after low-dose radiotherapy plus immunotherapy.

CDR3 sequence (DNA): TGTGCCAGCACCGCCGTAATGTGGGGTACGCAGTATTTT. The encoded protein is CASTAVMWGTQYF. The V gene is TRBV14, the J gene TRBJ2-3; D not certain. V was shortened by 7 bases and J by 8 bases, with 16 bases between the two germline ends. CDR3 length: 13 amino acids. Germline-derived CDR1 and CDR2 are SGHDN and FVKESK.